Sequencing of this T cell receptor beta chain was carried out in a study of blood T cell repertoires in COVID-19. The ends lost 4 bases at V and 2 bases at J; junction bases unmatched: 2. Germline V gene lookup returns CDR1 GTSNPN and CDR2 SVGIG (reference sequence). CDR3 length: 13 residues. Sequencing used immunoSEQ multiplex PCR; TCRdb keeps in-frame clones, though not all of them. The sample comprises about 270,000 clones, 75% to 90% of which are singletons, and 4.1% rests with the top ten. This clone has more than one count but fewer than ten. The sample was PBMCs or T cells enriched from blood (not recorded which). This TCR came from a woman younger than 45 with acute COVID-19. The chain recombines TRBV30 with TRBJ1-5, with 7 bases matching TRBD1. This chain's CDR3 is CAWTTGGNQPQHF. The CDR3, as DNA: TGTGCCTGGACTACAGGGGGCAATCAGCCCCAGCATTTT.